This is a list of T cell receptor beta chains from one sample in a study of cytomegalovirus exposure and HLA in healthy donors. The repertoire was sequenced with immunoSEQ multiplex PCR; TCRdb's copy has only in-frame clones and lacks some. The data hold 180,000 or so clones, with about 80% observed a single time. Specimen: PBMCs. These receptor sequences come from a young man in good health and CMV-seronegative. The CDR3 runs from the conserved cysteine through the conserved F or W. Size tells how often a clone was seen (once, few, many) or the class of an expanded clone, and some rows leave it out.

J,V,length,size,CDR3
TRBJ2-3,TRBV5-6,18,NA,CASSLRRGLQAPSDTQYF
TRBJ1-2,TRBV5-5,17,NA,CASSLGFGTEFTYGYTF
TRBJ1-1,TRBV4-3,18,NA,CASSPHSGGLAEDTEALF
TRBJ1-2,TRBV11-2,15,NA,CASSIETGPHYGYTF
TRBJ2-1,TRBV7-9,15,NA,CASSLARLEYNEQFF
TRBJ1-1,TRBV7-9,13,NA,CASSSSENTEAFF
TRBJ2-2,TRBV5-1,13,NA,CASRRDSTGELFF
TRBJ2-1,TRBV5-1,17,NA,CASSLLQRGALYNEQFF
TRBJ2-7,TRBV18,15,NA,CASSPTSGVTYEQYF
TRBJ1-5,TRBV15,16,few,CATSARMGTGNQPQHF
TRBJ2-1,TRBV5-4,14,once,CASSLGTGHNEQFF
TRBJ2-1,TRBV5-1,14,NA,CASSTGQFNNEQFF
TRBJ1-5,TRBV6-7,15,NA,CASPDRGRGNQPQHF
TRBJ2-3,TRBV4-2,16,NA,CASSQVGGLGTDTQYF
TRBJ1-1,TRBV6-5,14,NA,CASSYNPGNTEAFF
TRBJ1-5,TRBV6-6,15,NA,CASRQDNRANQPQHF
TRBJ2-6,TRBV14,15,NA,CASSLTGSGANVLTF
TRBJ1-2,TRBV6-5,12,NA,CASGSTGFGYTF
TRBJ1-1,TRBV7-9,14,NA,CASSPVSRDTEAFF
TRBJ1-2,TRBV7-9,15,NA,CASSLVLNGLFGYTF
TRBJ1-5,TRBV2,15,NA,CASSVEQGQNQPQHF
TRBJ2-7,TRBV5-4,14,once,CASSFQRGSYEQYF
TRBJ2-3,TRBV5-6,17,NA,CASSSRLAGPSTDTQYF
TRBJ2-6,TRBV29-1,13,NA,CSVATSGANVLTF
TRBJ1-1,TRBV30,15,NA,CAWSVGSGRNTEAFF
TRBJ1-5,TRBV7-2,13,NA,CASSGQGYQPQHF
TRBJ2-3,TRBV5-4,17,once,CASSFRSAVTRTDTQYF
TRBJ2-1,TRBV30,13,NA,CAWSALGGDEQFF
TRBJ2-5,TRBV5-1,15,NA,CASSLEGRVIETQYF
TRBJ2-1,TRBV5-1,14,NA,CATARETSYNEQFF